Presented here are 16 T cell receptor beta chains from one specimen sequenced in a study of graft-versus-host responses after intestinal transplantation. Profiled with immunoSEQ multiplex PCR; TCRdb holds only in-frame clones, not every one. The sample holds 20,000 to 25,000 clones, around 94% seen once. The source material was PBMCs, sampled about 250 days after intestinal transplant. These receptors originate from a human patient who received an intestinal transplant, so some T cells may come from the graft donor.

CDR3 nucleotide sequence: TGTGCCAGCAGTCGCCCCCCCTCCTACGAGCAGTACTTC. Translating gives CASSRPPSYEQYF. J is TRBJ2-7 and V is TRBV6-1; D is ambiguous. Germline CDR1 is MNHNS and CDR2 is SASEGT. V lost 5 bases, J lost 0 bases, and 8 bases lay in between. This CDR3 is 13 amino acids long.

This chain joins TRBV7-2 and TRBJ2-2; D might be TRBD2 (5 bases). CDR1 SGHTA and CDR2 FQGNSA come from the germline V gene. V was clipped by 3 bases and J by 6 bases, with 14 bases between them. The CDR3 has 15 amino acids. The CDR3 sequence: CASSFWLAGAGELFF. CDR3 nucleotides: TGTGCCAGCAGCTTTTGGCTAGCCGGGGCCGGGGAGCTGTTTTTT.

This clone was seen a single time. This chain connects TRBV5-6 to TRBJ2-3; D might be TRBD2 (6 bases). The CDR3 loop spans 12 amino acids. Trimming took 4 bases from V and 4 from J, leaving 7 bases between them. Germline CDR1 SGHDT, CDR2 YYEEEE. The CDR3 is CASSPGADTQYF. CDR3 bases: TGTGCCAGCAGCCCGGGGGCAGATACGCAGTATTTT. Using reference TRBV5-6 and TRBJ2-3 for the parts outside the CDR3, the full variable domain is DAGVTQSPTHLIKTRGQQVTLRCSPKSGHDTVSWYQQALGQGPQFIFQYYEEEERQRGNFPDRFSGHQFPNYSSELNVNALLLGDSALYLCASSPGADTQYFGPGTRLTVL.

This chain connects TRBV5-1 to TRBJ1-1; no clear D gene. The germline V gene encodes CDR1 SGHRS and CDR2 YFSETQ. The CDR3 length is 13 residues. The V end lost 2 bases, the J end lost 3 bases, and 8 bases lay between the germline ends. The CDR3 DNA is TGCGCCAGCAGCTTTAGAGCAGACACTGAAGCTTTCTTT. Protein product: CASSFRADTEAFF.

The CDR3 loop reads CASSWGSGSDTGELFF. CDR3 in DNA: TGTGCCAGCAGCTGGGGAAGCGGGAGTGACACCGGGGAGCTGTTTTTT. This chain joins TRBV7-9 and TRBJ2-2, with 8 bases identical to TRBD2. Germline-derived CDR1 and CDR2 are SEHNR and FQNEAQ (reference sequence). There are 16 residues in the CDR3. The V gene end was trimmed by 4 bases and the J gene end by 3 bases; junction bases not matched to a gene: 7.

The chain couples TRBV5-4 to TRBJ1-1, with unresolved D. From germline, CDR1 is SGHNT and CDR2 YYREEE (reference sequence). CDR3 size: 15 residues. V was shortened by 4 bases and J by 5 bases, with 18 bases between the two germline ends. The DNA for the CDR3 is TGTGCCAGCAGCCAAGGTGAGGGTGCGGGGACTGAAGCTTTCTTT. Residues: CASSQGEGAGTEAFF.

V is TRBV4-1 and J is TRBJ2-7; 8 bases match TRBD1. CDR3 length: 15 amino acids. With V trimmed by 3 bases and J by 6 bases, 10 bases remained unmatched. CDR1 is MGHRA and CDR2 is YSYEKL in the germline V gene. CDR3 sequence reads: CASSHSGQGVREQYF. CDR3 nucleotide sequence: TGCGCCAGCAGCCACTCTGGACAGGGTGTCCGCGAGCAGTACTTC.

The rearrangement links TRBV19 to TRBJ1-2, with 7 nucleotides matching TRBD1. The V and J ends lost 7 bases and 1 base, in that order; junction bases with no gene match: 12. The CDR3 covers 16 residues. The germline V gene has CDR1 LNHDA and CDR2 SQIVND (reference sequence). CDR3 coding DNA: TGTGCCAGTAAGCAGGGGGGCGCGGCTAATAACTATGGCTACACCTTC. It codes for CASKQGGAANNYGYTF.

The sample holds one count of this clone. The V and J genes are TRBV10-2 and TRBJ1-2; 10 nucleotides match TRBD1. V lost 6 bases, J lost 6 bases, and 4 bases stayed unmatched. This CDR3 is 13 amino acids long. CDR1 WSHSY and CDR2 SAAADI come from the germline V gene. CDR3 loop: CASSTGTGDGYTF. CDR3 bases: TGCGCCAGCAGCACCGGGACAGGGGATGGCTACACCTTC.

This clone was observed a single time. CDR3 protein: CASSKQGPYEQYF. The DNA of the CDR3 is TGTGCCAGCAGCAAGCAGGGGCCCTACGAGCAGTACTTC. The rearrangement joins TRBV7-9 to TRBJ2-7; a possible D gene is TRBD1 (6 bases). The CDR3 covers 13 residues. CDR1 and CDR2 (germline): SEHNR, FQNEAQ (reference sequence). Trimming removed 5 bases at V and 2 bases at J, with 10 bases between.

This chain joins TRBV7-8 and TRBJ1-1; 8 positions match TRBD1. Trimming took 2 bases from V and 4 from J; bases not matched to a gene: 9. Per the germline V gene, CDR1 is SGHVS and CDR2 is FQNEAQ. This CDR3 contains 16 residues. The CDR3 DNA sequence: TGTGCCAGCAGCTTACAACCGACAGGGGAGGGCACTGAAGCTTTCTTT. This translates into CASSLQPTGEGTEAFF.

In its sample, this clone was seen a few times. In DNA, the CDR3 is TGTGCCAGCAGTAGAAATTACGGAGGACAGGGGGACCTAAGCAATCAGCCCCAGCATTTT. Translating gives CASSRNYGGQGDLSNQPQHF. The chain employs TRBV27 and TRBJ1-5, with 10 bases identical to TRBD1. This CDR3 has 20 residues. From germline, CDR1 is MNHEY and CDR2 SMNVEV (reference sequence). V dropped 5 bases and J dropped 1; count of bases not matched to a gene: 17.

V usage is TRBV18 and J usage is TRBJ2-6, with 9 bases fitting TRBD1. Losses at the gene ends were 3 bases for V and 2 bases for J; bases not matched to a gene: 8. Per the germline V gene, CDR1 is KGHSH and CDR2 is LQKENI. The CDR3 covers 18 residues. DNA of the CDR3: TGTGCCAGCTCACCGCTGGGACAGGGTAAGACTGGGGCCAACGTCCTGACTTTC. This codes for CASSPLGQGKTGANVLTF.

This clone was seen a single time. The rearrangement links TRBV2 to TRBJ2-3, with D hard to call. Per the germline V gene, CDR1 is SNHLY and CDR2 is FYNNEI. V dropped 5 bases and J dropped 0 bases, with 9 bases sitting between them. The length of the CDR3 is 14 residues. As DNA, the CDR3 is TGTGCCAGCAGTCTCTTGTTTAGCACAGATACGCAGTATTTT. This sequence encodes CASSLLFSTDTQYF.

The chain recombines TRBV11-3 with TRBJ2-1; 13 nucleotides line up with TRBD2. The CDR3 is 17 amino acids. Germline V gene data show CDR1 as SGHNT and CDR2 as YENEEA. Trimming removed 1 base from V and 9 bases from J; junction bases left unmatched: 9. CDR3 sequence reads: CASSLASGLAGMGEQFF. The DNA of the CDR3 is TGTGCCAGCAGCTTAGCCTCGGGACTAGCGGGGATGGGTGAGCAGTTCTTC.

The chain joins TRBV5-1 to TRBJ2-1; 9 positions match TRBD2. Germline V gene data show CDR1 as SGHRS and CDR2 as YFSETQ. V shed 5 bases, J shed 4 bases, and the junction held 4 bases outside the gene matches. CDR3 size: 14 residues. The CDR3 loop reads CASRAGGPYNEQFF. CDR3 bases: TGCGCCAGCAGGGCGGGAGGGCCGTACAATGAGCAGTTCTTC.